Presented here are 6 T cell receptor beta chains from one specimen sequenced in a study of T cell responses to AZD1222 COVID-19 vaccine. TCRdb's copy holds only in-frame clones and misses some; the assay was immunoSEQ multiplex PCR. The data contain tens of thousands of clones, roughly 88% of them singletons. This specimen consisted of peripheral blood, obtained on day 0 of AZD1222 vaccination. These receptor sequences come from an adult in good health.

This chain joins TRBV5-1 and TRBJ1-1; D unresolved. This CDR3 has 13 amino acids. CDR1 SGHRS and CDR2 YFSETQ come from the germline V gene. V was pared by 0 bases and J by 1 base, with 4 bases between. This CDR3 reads CASSLASNTEAFF. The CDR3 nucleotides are TGCGCCAGCAGCTTGGCTTCGAACACTGAAGCTTTCTTT.

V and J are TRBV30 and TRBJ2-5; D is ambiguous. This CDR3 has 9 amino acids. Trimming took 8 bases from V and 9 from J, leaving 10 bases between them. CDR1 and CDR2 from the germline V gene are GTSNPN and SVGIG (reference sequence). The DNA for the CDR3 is TGTGCCACCGACCCGGCCCAGTACTTC. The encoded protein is CATDPAQYF.

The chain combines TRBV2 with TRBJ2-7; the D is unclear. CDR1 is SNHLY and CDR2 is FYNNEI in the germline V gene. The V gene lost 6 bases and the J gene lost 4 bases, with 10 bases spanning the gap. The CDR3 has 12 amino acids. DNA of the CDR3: TGTGCCAGCAGCGGCGATCCTTACGAGCAGTACTTC. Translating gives CASSGDPYEQYF.

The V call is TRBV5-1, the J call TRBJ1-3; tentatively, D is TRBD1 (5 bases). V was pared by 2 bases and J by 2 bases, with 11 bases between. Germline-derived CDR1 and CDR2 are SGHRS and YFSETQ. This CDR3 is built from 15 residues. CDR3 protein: CASSFGTTPGNTIYF. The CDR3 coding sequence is TGCGCCAGCAGCTTTGGGACTACTCCTGGAAACACCATATATTTT. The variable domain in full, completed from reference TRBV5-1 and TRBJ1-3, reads KAGVTQTPRYLIKTRGQQVTLSCSPISGHRSVSWYQQTPGQGLQFLFEYFSETQRNKGNFPGRFSGRQFSNSRSEMNVSTLELGDSALYLCASSFGTTPGNTIYFGEGSWLTVV.

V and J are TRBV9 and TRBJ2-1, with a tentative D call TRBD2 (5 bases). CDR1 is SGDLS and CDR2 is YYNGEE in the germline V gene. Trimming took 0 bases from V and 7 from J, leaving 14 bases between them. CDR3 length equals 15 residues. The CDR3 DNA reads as TGTGCCAGCAGCGTAGAAGGCACCCGGGATAATGAGCAGTTCTTC. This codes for CASSVEGTRDNEQFF.

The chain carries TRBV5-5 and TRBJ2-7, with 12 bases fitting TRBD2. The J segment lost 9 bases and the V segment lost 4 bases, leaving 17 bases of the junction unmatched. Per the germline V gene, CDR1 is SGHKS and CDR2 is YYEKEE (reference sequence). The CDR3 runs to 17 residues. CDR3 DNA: TGTGCCAGCAGCCCTTGGACTAGCGGGATTCCGATCCCGGGGCAGTACTTC. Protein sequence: CASSPWTSGIPIPGQYF.